The source of this T cell receptor beta chain is a study of blood T cell repertoires in COVID-19. The overall study: The United States, Italy and Spain were the sources of the acute and convalescent COVID-19 samples. Sample material is recorded as cDNA or gDNA derived from T cells, B-cell-depleted T cells, or PBMCs.

This CDR3 contains 18 residues. The V and J ends lost 5 bases and 0 bases, in that order; junction bases with no gene match: 12. Germline loops: CDR1 MNHNY, CDR2 SVGAGI (reference sequence). In this sample, this clone turned up once. In the authors' methods: Reference gene primer amplification yielded estimated nucleated cell counts. The data were produced by immunoSEQ multiplex PCR, yet TCRdb's version contains in-frame clones alone and is incomplete. Clone size and V and J calls were adopted from that table, with D and trimming inferred from the DNA. The sample lists some 140,000 clones, roughly 82% occurring once.

V gene TRBV6-6 combines with J gene TRBJ1-3; 8 bases are shared with TRBD1. This receptor was taken from a man at least 80 years old with acute or convalescent COVID-19. Material: peripheral blood. The CDR3 nucleotides are TGTGCCAGCAGTCCCGAAGGGGACAGGCTAAGCTCTGGAAACACCATATATTTT. Translating gives CASSPEGDRLSSGNTIYF.